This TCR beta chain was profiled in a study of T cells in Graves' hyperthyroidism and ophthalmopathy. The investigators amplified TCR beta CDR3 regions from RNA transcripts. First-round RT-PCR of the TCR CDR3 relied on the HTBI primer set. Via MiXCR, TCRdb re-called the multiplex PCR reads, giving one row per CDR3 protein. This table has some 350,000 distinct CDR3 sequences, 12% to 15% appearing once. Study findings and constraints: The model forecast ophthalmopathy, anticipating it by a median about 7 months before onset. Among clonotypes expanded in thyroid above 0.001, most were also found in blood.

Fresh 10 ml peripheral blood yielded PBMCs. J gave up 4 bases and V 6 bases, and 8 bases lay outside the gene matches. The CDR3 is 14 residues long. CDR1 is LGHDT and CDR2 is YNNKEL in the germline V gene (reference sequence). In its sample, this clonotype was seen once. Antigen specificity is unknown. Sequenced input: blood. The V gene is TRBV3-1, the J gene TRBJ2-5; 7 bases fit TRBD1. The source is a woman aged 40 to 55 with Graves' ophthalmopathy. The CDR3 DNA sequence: TGTGCCAGCAGTCGGGACAGCCGGCGAGAGACCCAGTACTTC. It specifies CASSRDSRRETQYF.